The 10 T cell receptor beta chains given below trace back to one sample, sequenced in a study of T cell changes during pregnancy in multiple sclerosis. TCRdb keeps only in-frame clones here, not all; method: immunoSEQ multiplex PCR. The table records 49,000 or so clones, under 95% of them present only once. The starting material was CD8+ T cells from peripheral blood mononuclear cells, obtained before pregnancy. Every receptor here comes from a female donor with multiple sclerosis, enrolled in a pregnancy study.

The CDR3 loop is CASSSLAGVSDEQFF. In nucleotides, the CDR3 is TGTGCCAGCAGCTCCCTAGCGGGAGTGAGCGATGAGCAGTTCTTC. The gene calls are TRBV11-2 and TRBJ2-1; 10 bases are a match to TRBD2. The CDR3 contains 15 residues. The V and J ends lost 4 bases and 8 bases, in that order; junction bases with no gene match: 8. CDR1 is SGHAT, CDR2 FQNNGV, per germline.

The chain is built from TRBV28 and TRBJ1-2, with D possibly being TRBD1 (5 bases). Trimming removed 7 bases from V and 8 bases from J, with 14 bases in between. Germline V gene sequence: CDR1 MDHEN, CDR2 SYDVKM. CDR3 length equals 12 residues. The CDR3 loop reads CASNQGVLGYTF. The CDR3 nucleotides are TGTGCCAGCAACCAGGGCGTTTTGGGCTACACCTTC.

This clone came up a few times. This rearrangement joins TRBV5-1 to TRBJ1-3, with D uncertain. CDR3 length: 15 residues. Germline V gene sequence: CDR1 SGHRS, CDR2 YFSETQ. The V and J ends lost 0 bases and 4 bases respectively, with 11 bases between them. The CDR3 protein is CASSLDSLLGNTIYF. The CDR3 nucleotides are TGCGCCAGCAGCTTGGACAGCCTCCTCGGAAACACCATATATTTT.

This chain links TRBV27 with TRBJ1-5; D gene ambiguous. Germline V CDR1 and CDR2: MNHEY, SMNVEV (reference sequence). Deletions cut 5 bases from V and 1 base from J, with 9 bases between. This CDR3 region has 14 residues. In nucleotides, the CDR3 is TGTGCCAGCAGTCCAGGAATGAGCAATCAGCCCCAGCATTTT. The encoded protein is CASSPGMSNQPQHF.

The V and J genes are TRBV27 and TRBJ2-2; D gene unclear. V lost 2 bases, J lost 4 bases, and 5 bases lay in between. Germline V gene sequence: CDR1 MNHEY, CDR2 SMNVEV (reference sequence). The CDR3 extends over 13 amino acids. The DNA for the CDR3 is TGTGCCAGCAGTTTAAGTAGCACCGGGGAGCTGTTTTTT. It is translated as CASSLSSTGELFF.

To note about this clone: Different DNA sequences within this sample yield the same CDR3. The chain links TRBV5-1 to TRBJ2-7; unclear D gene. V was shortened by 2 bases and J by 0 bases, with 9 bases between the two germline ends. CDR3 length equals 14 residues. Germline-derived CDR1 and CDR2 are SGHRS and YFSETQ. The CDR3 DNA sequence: TGCGCCAGCAGCTTTACGGGTGGCTCCTACGAGCAGTACTTC. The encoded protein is CASSFTGGSYEQYF.

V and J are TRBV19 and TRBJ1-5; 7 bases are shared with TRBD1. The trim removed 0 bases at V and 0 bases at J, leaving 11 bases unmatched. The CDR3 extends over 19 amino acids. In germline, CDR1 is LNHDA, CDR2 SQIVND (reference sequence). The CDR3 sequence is CASSIEEGDSVTSNQPQHF. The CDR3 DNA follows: TGTGCCAGTAGTATAGAGGAGGGGGACAGCGTAACTAGCAATCAGCCCCAGCATTTT.

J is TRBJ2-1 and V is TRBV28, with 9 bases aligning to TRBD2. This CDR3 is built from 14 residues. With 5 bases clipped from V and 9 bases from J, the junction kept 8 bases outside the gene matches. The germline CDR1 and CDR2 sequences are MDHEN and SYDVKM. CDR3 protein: CASSPRTSEIEQFF. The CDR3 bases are TGTGCCAGCAGTCCCCGGACTAGCGAGATTGAGCAGTTCTTC.

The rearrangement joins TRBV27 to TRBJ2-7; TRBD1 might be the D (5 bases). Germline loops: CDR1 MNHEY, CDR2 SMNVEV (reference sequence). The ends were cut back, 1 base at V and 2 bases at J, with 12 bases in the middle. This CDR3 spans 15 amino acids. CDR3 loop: CASSLFAGQAYEQYF. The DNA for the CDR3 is TGTGCCAGCAGTTTATTTGCAGGGCAAGCCTACGAGCAGTACTTC.

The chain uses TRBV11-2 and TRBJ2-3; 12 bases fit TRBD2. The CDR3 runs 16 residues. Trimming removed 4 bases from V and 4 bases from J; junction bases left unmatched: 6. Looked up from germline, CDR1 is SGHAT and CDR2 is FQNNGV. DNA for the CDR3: TGTGCCAGCAGCTCCGAACTAGCGGGAGGCTCAGATACGCAGTATTTT. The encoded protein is CASSSELAGGSDTQYF.